Listed below are T cell receptor beta chains from one sample, sequenced in a study of shared clonotypes between healthy human individuals. Produced via immunoSEQ multiplex PCR; TCRdb's table is partial and in-frame only. The sample lists around 2.1 million clones; about 93% were seen once. Sample: naive CD8+ T cells from PBMCs. The receptors stem from a man between 18 and 35 years old in good health. Some clones in this sample may be carry-over from other donors' samples. Each CDR3 is given with its conserved first and last residue. The D gene is left open where the match is weak.

>TRBJ2-7|15|TRBD1|TRBV18
CASSPRDRGLYEQYF
TGTGCCAGCTCACCAAGGGACAGGGGTCTATACGAGCAGTACTTC
>TRBJ1-1|15|TRBD1|TRBV19
CASSMDREGGTEAFF
TGTGCCAGTAGTATGGACAGGGAAGGGGGCACTGAAGCTTTCTTT
>TRBJ1-1|13|.|TRBV28
CASTRHMNTEAFF
TGTGCCAGCACCCGACATATGAACACTGAAGCTTTCTTT
>TRBJ2-1|15|TRBD2|TRBV4-1
CASSQGTSGMNEQFF
TGCGCCAGCAGCCAAGGGACTAGCGGGATGAATGAGCAGTTCTTC
>TRBJ2-2|17|.|TRBV7-9
CASSQNLRGVNTGELFF
TGTGCCAGCAGCCAAAACCTCCGAGGGGTAAACACCGGGGAGCTGTTTTTT
>TRBJ2-7|17|TRBD1|TRBV18
CASSPSLNPGGAYEQYF
TGTGCCAGCTCACCATCGTTGAACCCAGGGGGAGCCTACGAGCAGTACTTC
>TRBJ2-7|13|.|TRBV27
CASSFDGGYEQYF
TGTGCCAGCAGCTTCGACGGTGGGTACGAGCAGTACTTC
>TRBJ2-2|16|TRBD1|TRBV27
CASSLGRGLGSGELFF
TGTGCCAGCAGTTTAGGCAGGGGGTTGGGGTCCGGGGAGCTGTTTTTT
>TRBJ1-1|12|.|TRBV19
CASSKAADEAFF
TGTGCCAGTAGTAAGGCGGCGGATGAAGCTTTCTTT
>TRBJ2-2|16|.|TRBV28
CASSVAAHTSTGELFF
TGTGCCAGCAGTGTTGCGGCTCACACGTCGACCGGGGAGCTGTTTTTT
>TRBJ2-1|14|TRBD1|TRBV7-2
CASSWGQVYNEQFF
TGTGCCAGCAGCTGGGGACAGGTCTACAATGAGCAGTTCTTC
>TRBJ2-7|19|.|TRBV4-3
CASSQDLYVNHYYLGEQYF
TGCGCCAGCAGCCAAGATCTATATGTGAACCATTACTATCTCGGCGAGCAGTACTTC
>TRBJ2-7|18|TRBD2|TRBV5-4
CASSSRVLLASRGEEQYF
TGTGCCAGCAGCTCTAGGGTGCTACTAGCGAGTCGCGGGGAGGAGCAGTACTTC